This entry features one TCR beta chain sequence. The CDR3 consists of 16 residues. J lost 7 bases, V lost 4 bases, and 14 bases had no gene match. Per germline, CDR1 MNHEY and CDR2 SMNVEV (reference sequence). This table comes from immunoSEQ multiplex PCR, and its TCRdb copy is limited to in-frame clones, with some not included. The sample gives around 79,000 clones, 94% of which show up once; roughly 0.26% is in the top ten. The sample is drawn from a study of technical replicates of blood from a few donors. This TCR came from a human donor in good health. The V gene is TRBV27, the J gene TRBJ2-3; 7 bases line up with TRBD1. Source material: T cells isolated from PBMCs. The CDR3 sequence is CASSSQAGTDPYTQYF. CDR3 bases: TGTGCCAGCAGTTCACAAGCCGGGACAGACCCATATACGCAGTATTTT.